The sequence of this TCR beta chain was determined in a study of cytomegalovirus exposure and HLA in healthy donors. From germline, CDR1 is MNHNS and CDR2 SASEGT. The V and J ends lost 0 bases and 3 bases respectively, with 9 bases between them. The CDR3 runs to 14 residues. The PCR made use of 60 Vbeta and 13 Jbeta primers. Profiling relied on immunoSEQ multiplex PCR, and the TCRdb table lists in-frame clones only, not all of them. The sample has some 200,000 clones; about 84% are singletons. Comments on this clone: Its antigen is undetermined.

Whole-study results and caveats: On later analysis, the bulk of CMV-associated TCR beta chains appeared to be HLA-restricted. Usually a TCR sequence was rare, but some public TCRs were found in many donors. Common viral pathogens were later found to be apparently linked to several of the most significant clusters.

This TCR was sampled from a man aged 50 or older in good health and CMV-seronegative. The sequencing sample was made of PBMCs. The chain couples TRBV6-1 to TRBJ2-7; D may be TRBD2 (5 bases). DNA for the CDR3: TGTGCCAGCAGTGAAGCGCTTCGGGGCTACGAGCAGTACTTC. This codes for CASSEALRGYEQYF.